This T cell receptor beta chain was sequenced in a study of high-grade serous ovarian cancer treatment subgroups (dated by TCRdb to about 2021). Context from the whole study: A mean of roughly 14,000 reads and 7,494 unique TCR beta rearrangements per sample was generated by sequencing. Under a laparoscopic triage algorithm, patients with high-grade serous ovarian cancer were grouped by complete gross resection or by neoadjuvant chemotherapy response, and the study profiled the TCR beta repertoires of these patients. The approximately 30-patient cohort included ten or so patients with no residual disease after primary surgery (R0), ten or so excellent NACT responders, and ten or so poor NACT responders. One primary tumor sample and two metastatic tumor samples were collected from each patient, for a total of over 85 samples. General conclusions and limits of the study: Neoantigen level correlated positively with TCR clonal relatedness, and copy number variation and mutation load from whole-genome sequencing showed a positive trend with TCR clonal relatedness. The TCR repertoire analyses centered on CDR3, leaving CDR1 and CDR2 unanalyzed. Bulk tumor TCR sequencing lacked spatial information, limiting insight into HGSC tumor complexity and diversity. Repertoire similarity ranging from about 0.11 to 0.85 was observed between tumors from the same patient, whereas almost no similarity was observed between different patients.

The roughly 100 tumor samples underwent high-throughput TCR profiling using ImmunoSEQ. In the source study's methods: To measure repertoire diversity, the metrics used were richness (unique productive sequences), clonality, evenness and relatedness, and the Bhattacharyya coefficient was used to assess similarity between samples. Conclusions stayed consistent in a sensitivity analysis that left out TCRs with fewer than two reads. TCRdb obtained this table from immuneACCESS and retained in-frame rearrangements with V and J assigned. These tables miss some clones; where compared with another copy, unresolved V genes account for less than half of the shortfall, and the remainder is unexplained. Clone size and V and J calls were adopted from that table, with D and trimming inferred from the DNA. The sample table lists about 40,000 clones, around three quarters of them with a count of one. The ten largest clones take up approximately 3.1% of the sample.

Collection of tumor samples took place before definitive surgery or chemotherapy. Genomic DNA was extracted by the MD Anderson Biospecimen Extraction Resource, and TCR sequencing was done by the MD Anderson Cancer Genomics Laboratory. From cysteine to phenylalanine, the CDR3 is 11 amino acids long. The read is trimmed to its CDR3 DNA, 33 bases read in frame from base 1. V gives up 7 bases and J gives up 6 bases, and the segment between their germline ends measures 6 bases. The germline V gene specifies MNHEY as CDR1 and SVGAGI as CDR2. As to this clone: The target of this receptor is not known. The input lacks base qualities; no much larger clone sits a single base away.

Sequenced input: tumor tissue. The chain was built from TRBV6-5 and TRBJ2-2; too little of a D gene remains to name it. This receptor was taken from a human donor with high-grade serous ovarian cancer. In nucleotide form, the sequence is TGTGCCAGCAAGGCGGCCGGGGAGCTGTTTTTT. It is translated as CASKAAGELFF.